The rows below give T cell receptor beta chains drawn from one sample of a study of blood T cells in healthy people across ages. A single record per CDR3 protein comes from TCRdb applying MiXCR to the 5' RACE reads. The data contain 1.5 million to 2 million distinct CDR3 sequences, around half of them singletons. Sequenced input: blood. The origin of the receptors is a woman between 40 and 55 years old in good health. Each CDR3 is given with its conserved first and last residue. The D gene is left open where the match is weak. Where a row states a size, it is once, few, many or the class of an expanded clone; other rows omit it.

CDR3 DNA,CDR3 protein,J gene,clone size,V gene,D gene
TGCAGTACGGAACCGGGGACAGGGGGGTTCCAAGAGACCCAGTACTTC,CSTEPGTGGFQETQYF,TRBJ2-5,few,TRBV20-1,TRBD1
TGTGCCAGCAGCTTGGATGACAATGGCTACACCTTC,CASSLDDNGYTF,TRBJ1-2,.,TRBV5-1,.
TGCAGTGCTAGAGATTGGGAGCGGGGGGGTTACGAGCAGTACTTC,CSARDWERGGYEQYF,TRBJ2-7,many,TRBV20-1,TRBD2
TGTGCCAGCAGCTCTGGTAGCGGGGGTGGCGCCCAGTACTTC,CASSSGSGGGAQYF,TRBJ2-7,.,TRBV7-9,TRBD2
TGTGCCAGCAGCTCCGACAGGGGGTCCCCAGATACGCAGTATTTT,CASSSDRGSPDTQYF,TRBJ2-3,.,TRBV7-3,TRBD1
TGTGCCAGCGAGAGGGCTAGCGGTTACAATGAGCAGTTCTTC,CASERASGYNEQFF,TRBJ2-1,few,TRBV6-2/TRBV6-3,TRBD2
TGTGCCAGCAGTCGAGGGAACCAAGAGACCCAGTACTTC,CASSRGNQETQYF,TRBJ2-5,many,TRBV28,.
TGTGCCAGCAGCGTGGGAGGTTCAGCCCACTATGGCTACACCTTC,CASSVGGSAHYGYTF,TRBJ1-2,.,TRBV9,.
TGTGCCACCAGCAGAGTAGATATCGATGGCTACACCTTC,CATSRVDIDGYTF,TRBJ1-2,.,TRBV15,.
TGTGCCAGCACAGGAGGACAGGCCTACAATGAGCAGTACTTC,CASTGGQAYNEQYF,TRBJ2-7,.,TRBV28,TRBD1
TGCGCCAGCAGCCAAGATTGGAAGGTAATGATCTATAATTCACCCCTCCACTTT,CASSQDWKVMIYNSPLHF,TRBJ1-6,once,TRBV4-1,.
TGTGCCAGCCGCCGACAGCATGGGGGGAGTGGACAGCCCCAGCATTTT,CASRRQHGGSGQPQHF,TRBJ1-5,.,TRBV5-8,.
TGTGCCATCAGTGCGGGGGATCGGGGCTCCTACGAGCAGTACTTC,CAISAGDRGSYEQYF,TRBJ2-7,few,TRBV10-3,.
TGCAGTGCTAGAGACCCCGGGACGAGCAAAGATACGCAGTATTTT,CSARDPGTSKDTQYF,TRBJ2-3,.,TRBV20-1,.
TGTGCCACCAGTGATTCGACGGGGGTGGCAGATACGCAGTATTTT,CATSDSTGVADTQYF,TRBJ2-3,.,TRBV24-1,.